This TCR beta chain was sequenced during a study of blood T cell repertoires in COVID-19. Study background: There were acute and convalescent COVID-19 samples, and they came from the United States, Italy and Spain. T cells, B-cell-depleted T cells, or PBMCs supplied cDNA or gDNA.

As originally analysed: It was from reference gene primer amplification that nucleated cell counts were estimated. Assay: immunoSEQ multiplex PCR; the TCRdb copy retains only in-frame clones and omits some. The DNA gave D and trimming, while V, J and clone size come from that table. The repertoire consists of 120,000 or so clones, with 70% to 80% occurring once and the leading ten covering 20% to 25%. This receptor was identified in a human donor in a cohort sampled during active COVID-19. The sample comprised peripheral blood.

CDR3 bases: TGTGCCAGCAGCTTGGGACTAGCGGGAGCCGGGGAGCTGTTTTTT. Encoded protein: CASSLGLAGAGELFF. This chain links TRBV7-6 with TRBJ2-2; 14 bases are a match to TRBD2. There are 15 residues in the CDR3. In germline, CDR1 is SGHVS, CDR2 FNYEAQ. Trimming removed 3 bases from V and 6 bases from J; junction bases left unmatched: 0.